A selection of T cell receptor beta chains follows, all from one sample in a study of T cell responses to AZD1222 COVID-19 vaccine. Method: immunoSEQ multiplex PCR; TCRdb's copy keeps in-frame clones and lacks some. This sample has 200,000 to 250,000 clones, with approximately 94% found just once. Sequencing was performed on peripheral blood, taken 28 days after the second dose of the MenACWY control vaccine. The receptors shown here come from an adult who received the MenACWY meningococcal vaccine as a control. Both conserved end residues are part of each CDR3. A D gene is named only where the DNA matches it firmly. Clone size is not always given. Where it is, it says once, few, many or a class for expanded clones.

j_call v_call d_call clone_size cdr3_nt cdr3_aa
TRBJ1-4 TRBV2 NA NA TGTGCCAGCAGTGAATTCCAATTCGGTGCTAATGAAAAACTGTTTTTT CASSEFQFGANEKLFF
TRBJ2-7 TRBV20-1 NA NA TGCAGTGCTAGGTCAGGGGAGCAGTACTTC CSARSGEQYF
TRBJ2-5 TRBV4-3 TRBD1 NA TGCGCCAGCAGCCCCGAAGGACAGGGGGCGACCCAGTACTTC CASSPEGQGATQYF
TRBJ2-7 TRBV11-2 TRBD1 NA TGTGCCAGCAGCCCCGGACAGGGGGCATATGTAGCGCACGAGCAGTACTTC CASSPGQGAYVAHEQYF
TRBJ1-1 TRBV7-8 NA NA TGTGCCAGCAGCTTAGTAGAGAACACTGAAGCTTTCTTT CASSLVENTEAFF
TRBJ2-2 TRBV27 TRBD1 NA TGTGCCAGCAGGACAGGGGTGGGCGGGGAGCTGTTTTTT CASRTGVGGELFF
TRBJ2-7 TRBV5-4 TRBD2 NA TGTGCCAGCAGCCCTACTAGCGGCCTCTCCTACGAGCAGTACTTC CASSPTSGLSYEQYF
TRBJ2-3 TRBV6-2/TRBV6-3 NA NA TGTGCCAGCAGTCCCGGGACCCTTTTCACAGATACGCAGTATTTT CASSPGTLFTDTQYF
TRBJ2-7 TRBV5-1 NA NA TGCGCCAGCAGACCTAGACAGGCCCCGGGAGACGAGCAGTACTTC CASRPRQAPGDEQYF
TRBJ1-5 TRBV19 NA NA TGTGCCAGTAGTCCCGAGACACTTAGCAATCAGCCCCAGCATTTT CASSPETLSNQPQHF
TRBJ1-1 TRBV27 NA NA TGTGCCAGCAGTTCAGGCGGGACGGGGAACACTGAAGCTTTCTTT CASSSGGTGNTEAFF
TRBJ1-5 TRBV19 NA once TGTGCCAGTAGTTACCGACAGATCAATCAGCCCCAGCATTTT CASSYRQINQPQHF
TRBJ2-1 TRBV14 TRBD2 NA TGTGCCAGCAGCCAACCTGATCGGACTAGCCTTTGGGATGAGCAGTTCTTC CASSQPDRTSLWDEQFF
TRBJ2-7 TRBV7-2 NA few TGTGCCAGCAGCTTAGGGGGAACCCGCTACGAGCAGTACTTC CASSLGGTRYEQYF
TRBJ2-7 TRBV6-6 TRBD1 NA TGTGCCAGCACCTCGACAGGGTACTACGAGCAGTACTTC CASTSTGYYEQYF
TRBJ2-5 TRBV6-5 TRBD1 once TGTGCCAGCACTATGGACAGGCTTAAAGAGACCCAGTACTTC CASTMDRLKETQYF
TRBJ1-2 TRBV28 NA NA TGTGCCAGCAGCTTGGACAGATCCTATGGCTACACCTTC CASSLDRSYGYTF
TRBJ1-1 TRBV14 NA NA TGTGCCAGCAGCCAGTACGGGGGACGGGGCACTGAAGCTTTCTTT CASSQYGGRGTEAFF
TRBJ2-2 TRBV28 TRBD2 NA TGTGCCAGCAGGAGACTAGCGGGGGGGCCAGTCGGGGAGCTGTTTTTT CASRRLAGGPVGELFF
TRBJ1-5 TRBV28 TRBD1 NA TGTGCCAGCAGTCCCGGCGACAGGGCCCTGACTTCCAATCAGCCCCAGCATTTT CASSPGDRALTSNQPQHF
TRBJ1-2 TRBV27 TRBD1 NA TGTGCCAGCAGTTTGGGACAGGGGGCGAGTAGTGGCTACACCTTC CASSLGQGASSGYTF
TRBJ1-6 TRBV30 NA NA TGTGCCTGGAGTGGTCGAAATTCACCCCTCCACTTT CAWSGRNSPLHF
TRBJ1-5 TRBV28 NA NA TGTGCCGGGAGGGAAGGGGGGGTCAATCAGCCCCAGCATTTT CAGREGGVNQPQHF
TRBJ2-3 TRBV3-1/TRBV3-2 TRBD1 NA TGTGCCAGCAGCCAAATAACAGGGGGCACAGATACGCAGTATTTT CASSQITGGTDTQYF
TRBJ2-5 TRBV3-1/TRBV3-2 NA NA TGTGCCAGCAGCCAAGGGCGGCCCAGGGGAGAGACCCAGTACTTC CASSQGRPRGETQYF
TRBJ1-5 TRBV30 TRBD1 NA TGTGCCTGGAGACGACAGGGCTATGATCAGCCCCAGCATTTT CAWRRQGYDQPQHF
TRBJ2-3 TRBV9 NA NA TGTGCCAGCAGCGTACAAGGGGAGAGAGATACGCAGTATTTT CASSVQGERDTQYF
TRBJ1-5 TRBV18 TRBD1 once TGTGCCAGCTCCCCGGGACAGGGGGCCCAGCATTTT CASSPGQGAQHF
TRBJ2-3 TRBV6-2/TRBV6-3 NA once TGTGCCAGCAGTTTACAGGGCCCAGATACGCAGTATTTT CASSLQGPDTQYF
TRBJ1-3 TRBV6-4 NA NA TGTGCCAGCAGTGACCTGTATTGGGGTTCGGGAAACACCATATATTTT CASSDLYWGSGNTIYF
TRBJ2-7 TRBV9 TRBD1 NA TGTGCCAGCAGCGTACTCGGGACAGGAACCTACGAGCAGTACTTC CASSVLGTGTYEQYF
TRBJ1-2 TRBV27 TRBD1 NA TGTGCCAGCAGTTGGTATGGGACAGGGGACGGCTACACCTTC CASSWYGTGDGYTF
TRBJ2-3 TRBV6-1 TRBD2 NA TGTGCCAGCAGTGAAGCGGAGCGGGAGATGCTGACAGATACGCAGTATTTT CASSEAEREMLTDTQYF
TRBJ2-1 TRBV6-5 NA NA TGTGCCAGCGGAAGGACTCTTTCTACGGCCAATGAGCAGTTCTTC CASGRTLSTANEQFF
TRBJ1-1 TRBV5-5 NA few TGTGCCAGCAGCCCCAGGGACACTGAAGCTTTCTTT CASSPRDTEAFF
TRBJ2-1 TRBV11-2 NA NA TGTGCCAGCAGCTTAGTAGGGGGGGGCCGCTCCTACAATGAGCAGTTCTTC CASSLVGGGRSYNEQFF
TRBJ2-3 TRBV7-9 TRBD1 NA TGTGCCACCGGGACAGGCGGCACAGATACGCAGTATTTT CATGTGGTDTQYF
TRBJ1-2 TRBV30 NA NA TGTGCCTGGAGTGTGTCAGAGAACACTAACTATGGCTACACCTTC CAWSVSENTNYGYTF
TRBJ2-2 TRBV9 TRBD2 NA TGTGCCAGCAGAAGACAGCCTGGACTAGCGGGGGATACCGGGGAGCTGTTTTTT CASRRQPGLAGDTGELFF
TRBJ1-1 TRBV7-9 NA NA TGTGCCAGCAGCTTAGTTGGGGGGAACACTGAAGCTTTCTTT CASSLVGGNTEAFF
TRBJ2-1 TRBV2 NA NA TGTGCCAGCAGTGCCGGCGGGGTCTACAATGAGCAGTTCTTC CASSAGGVYNEQFF
TRBJ1-1 TRBV20-1 NA NA TGCAGTGCTCCTTATGACACTGAAGCTTTCTTT CSAPYDTEAFF
TRBJ1-2 TRBV30 NA NA TGTGCCTGGAGAGCAACGTCGCCCTTTTATGGCTACACCTTC CAWRATSPFYGYTF
TRBJ1-6 TRBV5-4 NA NA TGTGCCAGCAGCGCACCCGGGACTGCCGCCAATTCACCCCTCCACTTT CASSAPGTAANSPLHF
TRBJ1-6 TRBV18 NA NA TGTGCCAGCTCACCAAACGGGGGTTACGATTCACCCCTCCACTTT CASSPNGGYDSPLHF
TRBJ2-7 TRBV28 NA NA TGTGCCAGCAGTTTAAGGGCCGCGGGACGGAACTACGAGCAGTACTTC CASSLRAAGRNYEQYF
TRBJ2-7 TRBV6-1 NA NA TGTGCCAGCAGTGAAAGCGGAGAGCAGTACTTC CASSESGEQYF
TRBJ2-1 TRBV6-5 NA NA TGTGCCACCACAGGAGGGGGACGCTCCTACAATGAGCAGTTCTTC CATTGGGRSYNEQFF
TRBJ2-2 TRBV5-1 TRBD2 once TGCGCCAGCAGCTCCCAAAGAAGCGGGGGTCTGGCCGGGGAGCTGTTTTTT CASSSQRSGGLAGELFF
TRBJ1-1 TRBV5-1 NA NA TGCGCGAGCAGCGCAAGGTGGGGGACCAACACTGAAGCTTTCTTT CASSARWGTNTEAFF
TRBJ2-1 TRBV19 TRBD1 NA TGTGCCAGTAGCAAACAGGGGTTTTATGAGCAGTTCTTC CASSKQGFYEQFF
TRBJ1-2 TRBV7-9 TRBD1 NA TGTGCCAGCAGCACCCAAGGGGGCGTGGGCTACACCTTC CASSTQGGVGYTF
TRBJ2-7 TRBV6-5 TRBD1 NA TGTGCCAGCACCCACCCCGGGACAGGGACCTACGAGCAGTACTTC CASTHPGTGTYEQYF